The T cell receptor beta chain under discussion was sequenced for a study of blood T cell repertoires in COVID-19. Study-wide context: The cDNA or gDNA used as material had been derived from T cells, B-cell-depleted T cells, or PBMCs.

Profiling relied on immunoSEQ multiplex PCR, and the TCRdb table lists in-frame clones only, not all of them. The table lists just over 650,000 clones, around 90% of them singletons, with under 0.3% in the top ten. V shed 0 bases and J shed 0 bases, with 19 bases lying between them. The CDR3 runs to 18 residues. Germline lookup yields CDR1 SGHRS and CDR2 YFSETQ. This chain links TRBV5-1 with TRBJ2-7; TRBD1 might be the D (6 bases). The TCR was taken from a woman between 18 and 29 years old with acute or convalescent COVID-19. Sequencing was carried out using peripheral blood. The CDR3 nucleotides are TGCGCCAGCAGCTTGGACATTGGGGGCGACAGACTCTCCTACGAGCAGTACTTC. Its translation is CASSLDIGGDRLSYEQYF. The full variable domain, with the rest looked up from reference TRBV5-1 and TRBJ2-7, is KAGVTQTPRYLIKTRGQQVTLSCSPISGHRSVSWYQQTPGQGLQFLFEYFSETQRNKGNFPGRFSGRQFSNSRSEMNVSTLELGDSALYLCASSLDIGGDRLSYEQYFGPGTRLTVT.